This TCR beta chain was captured in a study of T cells after posttransplantation cyclophosphamide. Regarding the study as a whole: TRB clonality was highly associated with recipient CMV seropositivity and reactivation. Later blood repertoires were often dominated by clones from the donor CD8+ memory compartment. Tissue-infiltrating T cells from skin or gut overlapped little with blood T cells.

Control samples came 1 year after myeloablative marrow transplants with methotrexate plus calcineurin inhibitor. The method was immunoSEQ multiplex PCR; TCRdb's version includes in-frame clones alone and lacks a portion of them. The data show about 21,000 clones, with 80% to 90% seen just once and under 2% held by the top ten. This CDR3 contains 13 residues. Germline values: CDR1 SSHAT, CDR2 FNYEAQ (reference sequence). Details on this clone: Its specificity is unknown. The junction differs from germline at one of its ends, possibly a read error.

This material consisted of PBMCs, taken roughly 49 weeks after allogeneic stem cell transplant with calcineurin inhibitor and methotrexate. This TCR was sampled from a female patient aged 30 to 45 who received an allogeneic stem cell transplant from an unrelated donor, was CMV-positive, and had acute and chronic GVHD. Some T cells may be provided by the graft donor. The chain links TRBV7-7 to TRBJ2-3, with TRBD1 matching 7 bases. In nucleotides, the CDR3 is TGTGCTAGCAGCAGTTGGGACAGAGATACGCAGTATTTT. It yields the protein CASSSWDRDTQYF.